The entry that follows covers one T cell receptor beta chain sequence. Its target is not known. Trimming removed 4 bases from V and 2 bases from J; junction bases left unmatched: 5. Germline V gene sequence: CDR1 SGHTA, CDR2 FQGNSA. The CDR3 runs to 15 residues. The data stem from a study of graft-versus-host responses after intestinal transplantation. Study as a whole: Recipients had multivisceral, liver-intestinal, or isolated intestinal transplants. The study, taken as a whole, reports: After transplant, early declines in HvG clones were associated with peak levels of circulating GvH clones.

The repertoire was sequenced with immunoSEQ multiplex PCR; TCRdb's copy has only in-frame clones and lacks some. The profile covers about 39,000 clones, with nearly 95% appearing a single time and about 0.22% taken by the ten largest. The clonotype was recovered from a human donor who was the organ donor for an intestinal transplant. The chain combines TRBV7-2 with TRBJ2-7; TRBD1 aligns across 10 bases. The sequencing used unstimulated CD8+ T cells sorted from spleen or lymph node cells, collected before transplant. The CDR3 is CASSSWTGGAYEQYF. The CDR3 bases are TGTGCCAGCAGCTCCTGGACAGGGGGAGCCTACGAGCAGTACTTC.